This T cell receptor (beta chain) was obtained from a study of Graves' ophthalmopathy and Graves' hyperthyroidism. Study in general: Upon initial diagnosis and before any treatment, peripheral blood was collected.

Hyperthyroidism showing no ophthalmopathy within 18 months of follow-up was stable. The authors isolated PBMCs from 9.5 to 10 ml of fresh peripheral blood. There are many counts of this clonotype. Its antigen is undetermined. CDR3 length: 15 amino acids. Germline V gene sequence: CDR1 KGHDR, CDR2 SFDVKD. V was pared by 11 bases and J by 1 base, with 12 bases of the junction left unmatched. Amplifying from RNA transcripts, the study obtained TCR beta CDR3 regions. Scientists carried out first-round RT-PCR using HTBI primers and then a second-round multiplex PCR. TCRdb itself ran the multiplex PCR reads through MiXCR, one entry per CDR3 protein. Among a few hundred thousand distinct CDR3 sequences, 15% to 20% were seen once, and the ten largest hold 2% to 3%. Regarding the study as a whole: It was with 70.59% sensitivity and approximately 75% specificity that the model predicted ophthalmopathy progression.

The chain couples TRBV24-1 to TRBJ1-1; 7 nucleotides match TRBD1. The TCR comes from an adult woman with stable Graves' hyperthyroidism. The sequenced material came from peripheral blood. The CDR3: CAKRDRGGKNTEAFF. Written as DNA, the CDR3 is TGTGCCAAGAGGGACAGAGGGGGGAAGAACACTGAAGCTTTCTTT.